This T cell receptor beta chain was captured by sequencing in a study of blood T cell repertoires in COVID-19. Assay: immunoSEQ multiplex PCR; the TCRdb copy retains only in-frame clones and omits some. The sample lists approximately 250,000 clones; more than 65% were seen once. This CDR3 contains 16 residues. The V end was cut by 5 bases, the J end by 3 bases, with 17 bases between. Germline V gene sequence: CDR1 SGHVS, CDR2 FQNEAQ. Material: peripheral blood. This clonotype was obtained from a man aged 35 to 55 who had recovered from COVID-19. This chain joins TRBV7-8 and TRBJ1-5, with a possible D match to TRBD1 (5 bases). In DNA, the CDR3 is TGTGCCAGCAGCGCCGTGGGGGGGACTTACAATCAGCCCCAGCATTTT. This gives the protein CASSAVGGTYNQPQHF. Full variable domain (missing parts from reference TRBV7-8 and TRBJ1-5): GAGVSQSPRYKVAKRGQDVALRCDPISGHVSLFWYQQALGQGPEFLTYFQNEAQLDKSGLPSDRFFAERPEGSVSTLKIQRTQQEDSAVYLCASSAVGGTYNQPQHFGDGTRLSIL.